Presented here are 21 T cell receptor beta chains from one specimen sequenced in a study of T cells in Graves' hyperthyroidism and ophthalmopathy. What was amplified from RNA transcripts were TCR beta CDR3 regions. First-round RT-PCR with HTBI primers amplified the TCR CDR3 region. TCRdb used MiXCR to reprocess the multiplex PCR reads, holding one entry per CDR3 protein. Of 550,000 to 850,000 distinct CDR3 sequences in the sample, roughly a sixth were seen once. The sequencing input was blood. These receptors were taken from a woman in her forties or fifties with Graves' hyperthyroidism that later progressed to Graves' ophthalmopathy.

The gene calls are TRBV19 and TRBJ1-5, with TRBD1 matching 7 bases. This CDR3 contains 15 residues. V gave up 6 bases and J gave up 2 bases; unmatched junction bases: 7. Germline loops: CDR1 LNHDA, CDR2 SQIVND (reference sequence). The CDR3 DNA is TGTGCCAGTAGAACAGGGGTAAGTGGCAATCAGCCCCAGCATTTT. This translates into CASRTGVSGNQPQHF.

This clonotype was counted at least ten times. The chain joins TRBV4-1 to TRBJ2-4; TRBD1 matches at 10 bases. V lost 1 base and J lost 8; bases outside the gene matches: 2. CDR3 length: 14 residues. Germline values: CDR1 MGHRA, CDR2 YSYEKL. CDR3 coding DNA: TGCGCCAGCAGCCAAGGACAGGGGGCTTACATTCAGTACTTC. It translates to CASSQGQGAYIQYF.

On this clonotype: A junction end diverges from the germline sequence, so it may reflect a read error. This chain links TRBV9 with TRBJ1-5; 7 positions match TRBD1. Germline lookup yields CDR1 SGDLS and CDR2 YYNGEE. This CDR3 is built from 14 residues. The CDR3 region is CASSVEGGKQPQHF. The CDR3 nucleotides read TGTGCCAGCAGCGTAGAAGGGGGCAAACAGCCCCAGCATTTT. Together with reference TRBV9 and TRBJ1-5, the CDR3 gives the full variable domain: DSGVTQTPKHLITATGQRVTLRCSPRSGDLSVYWYQQSLDQGLQFLIQYYNGEERAKGNILERFSAQQFPDLHSELNLSSLELGDSALYFCASSVEGGKQPQHFGDGTRLSIL.

This clonotype was observed many times. One end of the junction varies from germline; a read error may be responsible. The chain recombines TRBV12-3 or TRBV12-4 with TRBJ1-1; 9 positions match TRBD1. The CDR3 sequence is 14 residues long. CDR3 nucleotide sequence: TGCGCCAGCAGCTTGGGGGACAGGGTTACTGAAGCTTTCTTT. Translated: CASSLGDRVTEAFF.

The sample holds many counts of this clonotype. The J gene is TRBJ2-4, the V gene TRBV2, with D tentatively TRBD2 (6 bases). Trimming took off 3 bases at V and 6 bases at J, with 12 bases between the two ends. The CDR3 covers 14 residues. CDR1 and CDR2 from the germline V gene are SNHLY and FYNNEI. The CDR3 sequence is CASSDRGYGNIQYF. CDR3 nucleotides: TGTGCCAGCAGTGATCGGGGGTACGGAAACATTCAGTACTTC.

This clonotype was picked up a small number of times. The chain uses TRBV20-1 and TRBJ2-7; 8 bases are shared with TRBD2. V lost 6 bases, J lost 0 bases, and 19 bases stayed unmatched. The CDR3 length is 18 residues. Germline lookup yields CDR1 DFQATT and CDR2 SNEGSKA (reference sequence). CDR3 amino acids: CSAAGTQNRGGSSYEQYF. The CDR3 DNA sequence: TGCAGTGCCGCCGGGACGCAAAATCGCGGGGGGAGCTCCTACGAGCAGTACTTC.

This clonotype showed up many times. The V gene is TRBV20-1, the J gene TRBJ2-1, with D perhaps TRBD1 (7 bases). The CDR3 consists of 16 residues. Trimming shortened V by 3 bases and J by 1 base, and 16 bases separated the two germline ends. Germline assignment: CDR1 DFQATT and CDR2 SNEGSKA (reference sequence). The CDR3 reads CSASLWAGQSYNEQFF. Written as DNA, the CDR3 is TGCAGTGCTAGCCTCTGGGCGGGACAGTCCTACAATGAGCAGTTCTTC.

J is TRBJ2-1 and V is TRBV12-3 or TRBV12-4; TRBD2 matches at 11 bases. The CDR3 is 15 residues long. V lost 7 bases and J lost 8; bases outside the gene matches: 10. CDR3: CASKASGGLVDEQFF. The CDR3 coding sequence is TGTGCCAGCAAGGCTAGCGGGGGGCTGGTGGATGAGCAGTTCTTC.

This clonotype was seen at least ten times. The rearrangement uses TRBV7-9 and TRBJ2-3; a weak D match, TRBD2 (7 bases). Deletions cut 1 base from V and 8 bases from J, with 16 bases between. CDR3 size: 15 residues. Germline CDR1 SEHNR, CDR2 FQNEAQ (reference sequence). DNA of the CDR3: TGTGCCAGCAGCTTAGGATTCGGGGGGCCTGGTACGCAGTATTTT. Protein sequence: CASSLGFGGPGTQYF.

In this sample, this clonotype turned up a few times. The rearrangement links TRBV7-3 to TRBJ2-3; 10 bases fit TRBD1. The CDR3 totals 14 residues. The germline V gene encodes CDR1 SGHTA and CDR2 FQGTGA. J lost 4 bases, V lost 3 bases, and 1 base had no gene match. The CDR3 nucleotides are TGTGCCAGCAGCTTCGGGACAGGGGCAGATACGCAGTATTTT. It codes for CASSFGTGADTQYF.

Many counts were recorded for this clonotype. This sequence joins TRBV5-1 and TRBJ2-2; D not resolved. Looked up from germline, CDR1 is SGHRS and CDR2 is YFSETQ. V shed 2 bases and J shed 0 bases, with 14 bases lying between them. The CDR3 totals 17 residues. CDR3 in amino acids: CASSFPDGFANTGELFF. Written as DNA, the CDR3 is TGCGCCAGCAGCTTCCCGGACGGCTTCGCGAACACCGGGGAGCTGTTTTTT. Variable domain in full (rest from reference TRBV5-1 and TRBJ2-2): KAGVTQTPRYLIKTRGQQVTLSCSPISGHRSVSWYQQTPGQGLQFLFEYFSETQRNKGNFPGRFSGRQFSNSRSEMNVSTLELGDSALYLCASSFPDGFANTGELFFGEGSRLTVL.

This clonotype is a singleton in its sample. CDR3 sequence reads: CASSLVSADSYTF. The CDR3 nucleotides read TGTGCCAGCAGCTTAGTTTCGGCGGATAGCTACACCTTC. V usage is TRBV7-9 and J usage is TRBJ1-2, with D hard to call. CDR1 and CDR2 (germline): SEHNR, FQNEAQ (reference sequence). This CDR3 has 13 amino acids. V lost 1 base, J lost 9 bases, and 12 bases lay in between. Full variable domain (missing parts from reference TRBV7-9 and TRBJ1-2): DTGVSQNPRHKITKRGQNVTFRCDPISEHNRLYWYRQTLGQGPEFLTYFQNEAQLEKSRLLSDRFSAERPKGSFSTLEIQRTEQGDSAMYLCASSLVSADSYTFGSGTRLTVV.

The CDR3 sequence: CSAPPVAGANVLTF. The CDR3 DNA sequence: TGCAGTGCTCCGCCAGTGGCTGGGGCCAACGTCCTGACTTTC. The J gene is TRBJ2-6, the V gene TRBV20-1, with D unresolved. Germline V gene data show CDR1 as DFQATT and CDR2 as SNEGSKA (reference sequence). V gave up 5 bases and J gave up 2 bases, with 10 bases separating them. The CDR3 is made up of 14 amino acids.

In this sample, this clonotype turned up a few times. The chain joins TRBV5-1 to TRBJ1-1; 7 bases agree with TRBD1. Germline values: CDR1 SGHRS, CDR2 YFSETQ. V trimming: 3 bases; J trimming: 5 bases; junction bases outside the gene matches: 4. The CDR3 spans 13 residues. The CDR3 is CASSSGTATEAFF. The CDR3 DNA sequence: TGCGCCAGCAGCTCCGGGACAGCGACTGAAGCTTTCTTT.

This clonotype was counted between two and nine times. The chain combines TRBV3-1 with TRBJ2-1; no reliable D call. CDR1 LGHDT and CDR2 YNNKEL come from the germline V gene (reference sequence). The CDR3 loop spans 15 amino acids. The V end lost 0 bases, the J end lost 3 bases, and 9 bases lay between the germline ends. The CDR3 bases are TGTGCCAGCAGCCAAGAATTATCTGGCTACAATGAGCAGTTCTTC. As protein: CASSQELSGYNEQFF.

This clonotype appeared a few times. This sequence joins TRBV4-1 and TRBJ1-1; a possible D gene is TRBD1 (5 bases). V was trimmed by 1 base and J by 5 bases, leaving 11 bases between them. Germline V gives CDR1 MGHRA, CDR2 YSYEKL. This CDR3 is built from 14 residues. CDR3 coding DNA: TGCGCCAGCAGCCAAGGGGGCGGGCCGACTGAAGCTTTCTTT. This sequence encodes CASSQGGGPTEAFF.

This clonotype turned up a few times. V and J are TRBV19 and TRBJ2-1; 12 bases map to TRBD2. This CDR3 contains 18 residues. Germline V lookup: CDR1 LNHDA, CDR2 SQIVND (reference sequence). The ends lost 4 bases at V and 4 bases at J; junction bases unmatched: 11. CDR3 amino acids: CASSRGSGLAGRYNEQFF. Here the CDR3 DNA reads TGTGCCAGTAGTAGGGGCTCGGGACTAGCGGGTCGATACAATGAGCAGTTCTTC.

This clonotype has just one count. The J gene is TRBJ2-1, the V gene TRBV29-1; 11 positions match TRBD2. This CDR3 spans 16 amino acids. Trimming removed 0 bases from V and 6 bases from J; junction bases left unmatched: 7. Germline CDR1 reads SQVTM; CDR2 reads ANQGSEA. Here the CDR3 reads CSVEDPGLAVSNEQFF. The CDR3, as DNA: TGCAGCGTTGAAGATCCGGGACTAGCGGTCTCCAATGAGCAGTTCTTC.

The rearrangement uses TRBV12-3 or TRBV12-4 and TRBJ1-6; D gene ambiguous. The V gene lost 1 base and the J gene lost 8 bases, with 3 bases spanning the gap. The length of the CDR3 is 12 residues. This chain's CDR3 is CASSLEYSPLHF. CDR3 DNA sequence: TGTGCCAGCAGTTTAGAATATTCACCCCTCCACTTT.

Worth noting for this clonotype: This clone may be a read error of a much larger clone one base away. The CDR3 coding sequence is TGTGCCAGCAGCCGAGAGGGTACCTACAATGAGCAGTTCTTC. Translated, it gives CASSREGTYNEQFF. J is TRBJ2-1 and V is TRBV13; a weak D match, TRBD2 (5 bases). This CDR3 region has 14 residues. Trimming cost V 5 bases and J 2 bases, with 10 bases left between them. The germline gives CDR1 PRHDT, CDR2 FYEKMQ (reference sequence).

This clonotype was counted a few times. The gene calls are TRBV5-1 and TRBJ1-4, with TRBD1 as a possible D gene (5 bases). V dropped 2 bases and J dropped 6 bases, with 14 bases sitting between them. The germline gives CDR1 SGHRS, CDR2 YFSETQ. This CDR3 contains 15 residues. DNA of the CDR3: TGCGCCAGCAGCTTTTTTGCAGGGATGGATGAAAAACTGTTTTTT. Protein sequence: CASSFFAGMDEKLFF.